The 15 T cell receptor beta chains in this list originate from one sample, sequenced in a study of blood T cell repertoires in COVID-19. Some clones are missing from TCRdb's copy, which holds only in-frame ones; the method was immunoSEQ multiplex PCR. The sample gives some 270,000 clones, more than 85% of which show up once; approximately 2.7% is in the top ten. Material: PBMCs or T cells enriched from blood (not recorded which). Source of these receptors: a man aged 40-50 years who had been exposed to COVID-19.

This chain links TRBV19 with TRBJ2-2, with 7 bases identical to TRBD2. Germline trimming cut 3 bases from V and 6 bases from J; bases unmatched to any gene: 1. This CDR3 region has 13 residues. Germline loops: CDR1 LNHDA, CDR2 SQIVND (reference sequence). The CDR3 sequence is CASSIRGAGELFF. In nucleotides, the CDR3 is TGTGCCAGTAGTATTCGGGGGGCCGGGGAGCTGTTTTTT.

The chain couples TRBV5-1 to TRBJ2-1; TRBD2 matches at 11 bases. The germline CDR1 and CDR2 sequences are SGHRS and YFSETQ. The CDR3 sequence is 19 residues long. The V segment lost 0 bases and the J segment 0 bases; nucleotides outside the gene matches: 8. This CDR3 is CASSLGTGLADLSYNEQFF. For the CDR3, the DNA is TGCGCCAGCAGCTTGGGCACGGGACTAGCGGACCTCTCCTACAATGAGCAGTTCTTC.

This sequence joins TRBV27 and TRBJ2-1; TRBD1 matches 9 bases. The CDR3 runs to 14 residues. The V and J ends lost 1 base and 8 bases, in that order; junction bases with no gene match: 3. In germline, CDR1 is MNHEY, CDR2 SMNVEV (reference sequence). CDR3 nucleotide sequence: TGTGCCAGCAGTTTATGGGACAGGGCACATGAGCAGTTCTTC. Translated: CASSLWDRAHEQFF.

This chain joins TRBV18 and TRBJ1-1; D is ambiguous. From germline, CDR1 is KGHSH and CDR2 LQKENI. The CDR3 is 14 residues long. V was cut by 2 bases and J by 3 bases, with 10 bases left in between. CDR3 bases: TGTGCCAGCTCACCATTTTCTGGAGACACTGAAGCTTTCTTT. It yields the protein CASSPFSGDTEAFF.

The V gene is TRBV14, the J gene TRBJ1-6; no clear D gene. The V and J ends lost 4 bases and 14 bases respectively, with 15 bases between them. The CDR3 runs 13 residues. The germline V gene has CDR1 SGHDN and CDR2 FVKESK. CDR3 nucleotides: TGTGCCAGCAGCCCCTCAGTTCCCTTGACCCTCCACTTT. Its protein product is CASSPSVPLTLHF.

V gene TRBV6-4 combines with J gene TRBJ1-6; 10 bases map to TRBD1. After removal of 3 bases from V and 7 bases from J, the junction contained 3 bases not matched to a gene. Germline V gene data show CDR1 as MRHNA and CDR2 as SNTAGT. CDR3 length equals 15 residues. The CDR3 region is CASSESGQGNSPLHF. DNA of the CDR3: TGTGCCAGCAGTGAGTCGGGACAGGGGAATTCACCCCTCCACTTT.

V gene TRBV6-5 combines with J gene TRBJ2-1, with D maybe TRBD1 (6 bases). Germline lookup yields CDR1 MNHEY and CDR2 SVGAGI. The V gene lost 5 bases and the J gene lost 10 bases, with 18 bases spanning the gap. CDR3 length equals 14 residues. The CDR3 is CASSTVAIQGEQFF. The CDR3 DNA follows: TGTGCCAGCAGTACCGTAGCTATACAGGGCGAGCAGTTCTTC.

V usage is TRBV19 and J usage is TRBJ2-7, with 10 bases aligning to TRBD2. Germline trimming cut 4 bases from V and 4 bases from J; bases unmatched to any gene: 10. This CDR3 spans 16 amino acids. The germline V gene encodes CDR1 LNHDA and CDR2 SQIVND (reference sequence). The CDR3 DNA follows: TGTGCCAGTAGTAGAGGGATAGCGGGAGGATGGTACGAGCAGTACTTC. Protein: CASSRGIAGGWYEQYF. Full variable domain (missing parts from reference TRBV19 and TRBJ2-7): DGGITQSPKYLFRKEGQNVTLSCEQNLNHDAMYWYRQDPGQGLRLIYYSQIVNDFQKGDIAEGYSVSREKKESFPLTVTSAQKNPTAFYLCASSRGIAGGWYEQYFGPGTRLTVT.

This rearrangement joins TRBV28 to TRBJ2-5, with unresolved D. From germline, CDR1 is MDHEN and CDR2 SYDVKM. This CDR3 has 15 amino acids. Deletions cut 4 bases from V and 1 base from J, with 13 bases between. The chain's CDR3 is CASSSLRGSQETQYF. CDR3 sequence (DNA): TGTGCCAGCAGTTCCCTTCGTGGCTCCCAAGAGACCCAGTACTTC. Drawing the rest from reference TRBV28 and TRBJ2-5, the complete variable domain is DVKVTQSSRYLVKRTGEKVFLECVQDMDHENMFWYRQDPGLGLRLIYFSYDVKMKEKGDIPEGYSVSREKKERFSLILESASTNQTSMYLCASSSLRGSQETQYFGPGTRLLVL.

The chain carries TRBV27 and TRBJ2-7; weak D call: TRBD2 (5 bases). CDR3 length: 12 amino acids. Germline lookup yields CDR1 MNHEY and CDR2 SMNVEV (reference sequence). V lost 5 bases and J 5 bases, leaving 10 bases between the germline ends. CDR3 bases: TGTGCCAGCAGTCTAGGAGGCCACGAGCAGTACTTC. Its translation: CASSLGGHEQYF.

The chain is built from TRBV5-1 and TRBJ2-1; 9 bases map to TRBD2. From germline, CDR1 is SGHRS and CDR2 YFSETQ. The junction had 11 bases not matched to a gene; V was cut back by 2 bases and J by 5 bases. This CDR3 contains 17 residues. CDR3 loop: CASSFGPLAGRNNEQFF. In DNA form, the CDR3 reads TGCGCCAGCAGCTTCGGGCCCCTAGCGGGAAGGAACAATGAGCAGTTCTTC.

This chain joins TRBV28 and TRBJ1-5; a weak D match, TRBD1 (6 bases). Germline-derived CDR1 and CDR2 are MDHEN and SYDVKM. This CDR3 spans 19 amino acids. The germline V and J ends were trimmed by 7 bases and 2 bases, with 27 bases remaining between them. CDR3 bases: TGTGCCAGCAATAGGAACCATTTTAAGGGGGGAGGGGGCAATCAGCCCCAGCATTTT. As protein: CASNRNHFKGGGGNQPQHF.

J is TRBJ2-7 and V is TRBV27; D gene ambiguous. CDR3 length: 14 residues. Trimming left V 4 bases short and J 2 bases short, with 12 bases between. Germline CDR1 MNHEY, CDR2 SMNVEV (reference sequence). In DNA, the CDR3 is TGTGCCAGCAGTTCTCAAGCTTTAACCTACGAGCAGTACTTC. It translates to CASSSQALTYEQYF.

Here the CDR3 DNA reads TGTGCCAGCAGTTTAATGAGCTCCTATAATTCACCCCTCCACTTT. Its translation: CASSLMSSYNSPLHF. V usage is TRBV27 and J usage is TRBJ1-6; D is undetermined. Germline V gives CDR1 MNHEY, CDR2 SMNVEV (reference sequence). Trimming shortened V by 2 bases and J by 0 bases, and 5 bases separated the two germline ends. This CDR3 has 15 amino acids.

The rearrangement links TRBV27 to TRBJ2-7, with a tentative D call TRBD1 (5 bases). Germline V gene data show CDR1 as MNHEY and CDR2 as SMNVEV (reference sequence). Trimming shortened V by 4 bases and J by 7 bases, and 11 bases separated the two germline ends. CDR3 size: 12 residues. CDR3 amino acids: CASSSTGREQYF. CDR3 coding DNA: TGTGCCAGCAGTTCTACAGGACGGGAGCAGTACTTC.